A single sample is the source of the 24 T cell receptor beta chains below, sequenced in a study of glioma-infiltrating T cells. Using RNA template, CDR3s of TCR alpha and beta were amplified with iRepertoire arm-PCR. TCRdb reanalysed the multiplex PCR reads using MiXCR and keeps one entry per CDR3 protein. The sample records 400,000 or so distinct CDR3 sequences, less than 50% being singletons. Sequencing was carried out using glioma tissue, nonneoplastic brain tissue, or PBMCs (not recorded which). These receptors were collected from a human donor with low-grade glioma or glioblastoma, undergoing nonglioma brain surgery, or in good health (not recorded which).

This clonotype was detected a few times. This chain uses TRBV10-3 with TRBJ2-5; TRBD1 matches 7 bases. Germline assignment: CDR1 ENHRY and CDR2 SYGVKD. This CDR3 contains 13 residues. V lost 4 bases and J lost 4; bases outside the gene matches: 3. CDR3 residues: CAISGGGAETQYF. In DNA form, the CDR3 reads TGTGCCATCAGTGGAGGGGGCGCAGAGACCCAGTACTTC.

This clonotype was seen a few times. The V and J genes are TRBV4-3 and TRBJ1-1; tentative D call: TRBD1 (5 bases). There are 16 residues in the CDR3. The germline CDR1 and CDR2 sequences are LGHNA and YSLEER. Trimming shortened V by 1 base and J by 5 bases, and 17 bases separated the two germline ends. The CDR3 region has the DNA TGCGCCAGCAGCCAAGGGGTGTGGGGGAGGAGGACTGAAGCTTTCTTT. It translates to CASSQGVWGRRTEAFF.

In the case of this clonotype: A clone one base away is much larger, so this may be a read error. The V gene is TRBV14, the J gene TRBJ1-1; D is undetermined. The CDR3 runs to 13 residues. CDR1 is SGHDN, CDR2 FVKESK, per germline. The CDR3 spells CASSPIMKTEAFF. The CDR3 DNA reads as TGTGCCAGCAGCCCCATCATGAAAACTGAAGCTTTCTTT.

This clonotype was observed a handful of times. The rearrangement joins TRBV2 to TRBJ2-1; D is perhaps TRBD2 (5 bases). The V gene's germline CDR1 is SNHLY and CDR2 FYNNEI. The CDR3 consists of 14 residues. Trimming pared 4 bases from V and 8 bases from J, leaving 15 bases between. The CDR3 DNA reads TGTGCCAGCAGTGTGTCGCCCAGTAGCGATGAGCAGTTCTTC. This translates into CASSVSPSSDEQFF.

This clonotype was observed a few times. The chain has TRBV20-1 and TRBJ2-1; TRBD2 matches 11 bases. With 0 bases clipped from V and 6 bases from J, the junction kept 4 bases outside the gene matches. The germline CDR1 and CDR2 sequences are DFQATT and SNEGSKA (reference sequence). The CDR3 runs 15 residues. DNA for the CDR3: TGCAGTGCTAGAGAACTAGCGGGAGATAGCAATGAGCAGTTCTTC. The encoded protein is CSARELAGDSNEQFF.

Note on this clonotype: A much larger clone differs by one base, so this may be a read error. The CDR3 DNA is TGTGCCAACAGTTTTTCGGTGGGCAGGAGTCAGCCCCAGCATTTT. It specifies CANSFSVGRSQPQHF. This sequence joins TRBV27 and TRBJ1-5; no clear D. The CDR3 has 15 residues. CDR1 and CDR2 from the germline V gene are MNHEY and SMNVEV (reference sequence).

This clonotype turned up a few times. The chain is built from TRBV6-1 and TRBJ1-1; tentatively, D is TRBD1 (5 bases). This CDR3 is 15 amino acids long. Trimming stripped 5 bases from V and 2 bases from J, with 15 bases between. CDR1 and CDR2 (germline): MNHNS, SASEGT. CDR3 loop: CASSTWTWGNTEAFF. DNA of the CDR3: TGTGCCAGCAGTACATGGACATGGGGCAACACTGAAGCTTTCTTT.

The table lists this clonotype with a few counts. The chain combines TRBV7-2 with TRBJ2-7; 7 bases agree with TRBD1. This CDR3 is built from 14 residues. Germline V gene sequence: CDR1 SGHTA, CDR2 FQGNSA. Unmatched junction bases numbered 7, after V lost 4 bases and J lost 4 bases. Here the CDR3 reads CASSSTQGMYEQYF. CDR3 nucleotide sequence: TGTGCCAGCAGCTCAACACAGGGGATGTACGAGCAGTACTTC. The full variable domain, completed using reference TRBV7-2 and TRBJ2-7, is GAGVSQSPSNKVTEKGKDVELRCDPISGHTALYWYRQSLGQGLEFLIYFQGNSAPDKSGLPSDRFSAERTGGSVSTLTIQRTQQEDSAVYLCASSSTQGMYEQYFGPGTRLTVT.

The chain is built from TRBV28 and TRBJ1-2; D not resolved. The germline V gene encodes CDR1 MDHEN and CDR2 SYDVKM. V lost 7 bases to trimming and J lost 6 bases, with 9 bases between them. The CDR3 covers 11 residues. The CDR3 coding sequence is TGTGCCAGCACCCGAAGGGATGGCTACACCTTC. Translating it yields CASTRRDGYTF.

This clonotype came up a few times. The rearrangement uses TRBV7-3 and TRBJ2-2; D is unclear. The germline V gene encodes CDR1 SGHTA and CDR2 FQGTGA. V lost 8 bases, J lost 0 bases, and 7 bases lay in between. The CDR3 is made up of 13 amino acids. CDR3 DNA sequence: TGTGCCAGCGCGCAGGCGAACACCGGGGAGCTGTTTTTT. The encoded protein is CASAQANTGELFF.

The chain employs TRBV19 and TRBJ1-5; tentatively, D is TRBD1 (5 bases). CDR1 and CDR2 from the germline V gene are LNHDA and SQIVND (reference sequence). The length of the CDR3 is 14 residues. V was trimmed by 9 bases and J by 4 bases, leaving 16 bases between them. The CDR3 bases are TGTGCCAGCACCCATGGGGGGAGTAATCAGCCCCAGCATTTT. Protein sequence: CASTHGGSNQPQHF.

This clonotype was found a few times. As DNA, the CDR3 is TGCGCCAGCAGCCCCGACAGGGAGGATCAGCCCCAGCATTTT. It translates to CASSPDREDQPQHF. This chain uses TRBV4-3 with TRBJ1-5; 7 nucleotides align to TRBD1. Germline trimming cut 4 bases from V and 5 bases from J; bases unmatched to any gene: 5. The germline CDR1 and CDR2 sequences are LGHNA and YSLEER. This CDR3 is 14 amino acids long.

As regards this clonotype: Given a much more abundant clone one base away, this may be a read error. The chain combines TRBV15 with TRBJ2-1, with 10 bases fitting TRBD2. Germline V lookup: CDR1 LNHNV, CDR2 YYDKDF (reference sequence). V was clipped by 1 base and J by 8 bases; unmatched bases: 5. The CDR3 totals 15 residues. The CDR3 nucleotides read TGTGCCACCAGCAGAGCCCCTAGCGGGAGAGATGAGCAGTTCTTC. It specifies CATSRAPSGRDEQFF.

This clonotype was picked up a small number of times. This rearrangement joins TRBV27 to TRBJ2-7; unclear D gene. Between the trimmed V and J ends, which lost 9 bases and 2 bases, there was a span of 11 bases. CDR1 and CDR2 (germline): MNHEY, SMNVEV (reference sequence). This CDR3 region has 12 residues. CDR3 sequence: CASGPGTYEQYF. Here the CDR3 DNA reads TGTGCCAGTGGGCCCGGAACCTACGAGCAGTACTTC.

The CDR3 is CSVGTTGNTIYF. The CDR3 DNA follows: TGCAGCGTCGGGACAACTGGAAACACCATATATTTT. The chain joins TRBV29-1 to TRBJ1-3; D perhaps matches TRBD1 (6 bases). V was cut by 6 bases and J by 2 bases, with 8 bases left in between. This CDR3 region has 12 residues. In germline, CDR1 is SQVTM, CDR2 ANQGSEA.

CDR3 in amino acids: CASSLHRDRALPLAKNIQYF. The CDR3 DNA follows: TGTGCCAGCAGTCTGCACCGGGACAGAGCCTTACCCTTAGCCAAAAACATTCAGTACTTC. The V gene is TRBV6-5, the J gene TRBJ2-4, with 7 bases aligning to TRBD1. Trimming took 5 bases from V and 0 from J; bases not matched to a gene: 19. Germline V CDR1 and CDR2: MNHEY, SVGAGI. The CDR3 spans 20 residues.

This clonotype was detected only once. This may be a read error, as it is one base from a much larger clone. The V call is TRBV6-1, the J call TRBJ2-7; D possibly matches TRBD1 or TRBD2 (6 bases each). The CDR3 has 15 amino acids. In germline, CDR1 is MNHNS, CDR2 SASEGT. V lost 7 bases and J 2 bases, leaving 18 bases between the germline ends. The CDR3 region is CASTPGARGAYEQYF. The CDR3 coding sequence is TGTGCCAGCACTCCGGGGGCTAGAGGTGCCTACGAGCAGTACTTC.

This clonotype appeared many times. The V and J genes are TRBV28 and TRBJ1-6; D might be TRBD1 (5 bases). Germline assignment: CDR1 MDHEN and CDR2 SYDVKM. V was trimmed by 4 bases and J by 8 bases, leaving 15 bases between them. This CDR3 contains 15 residues. The CDR3 DNA reads as TGTGCCAGCAGTTCCGGGACTGGACGTGATTCACCCCTCCACTTT. Residues: CASSSGTGRDSPLHF.

Comment on this clonotype: A clone one base away is much larger, so this may be a read error. The chain links TRBV27 to TRBJ1-1; the D gene is possibly TRBD1 (5 bases). Trimming took 2 bases from V and 12 from J, leaving 13 bases between them. CDR1 is MNHEY, CDR2 SMNVEV, per germline (reference sequence). This CDR3 comprises 12 residues. The CDR3 loop reads CASSLKGIKTFF. The CDR3 nucleotides are TGTGCCAGCAGTTTAAAGGGGATTAAGACTTTCTTT.

The rearrangement uses TRBV7-9 and TRBJ2-7; D gene unclear. There are 11 residues in the CDR3. CDR1 is SEHNR, CDR2 FQNEAQ, per germline (reference sequence). The V and J ends lost 4 bases and 7 bases respectively, with 8 bases between them. DNA for the CDR3: TGTGCCAGCAGCTCCTATGGAGAGCAGTACTTC. Amino acids: CASSSYGEQYF. The whole variable domain, filled in from reference TRBV7-9 and TRBJ2-7, reads DTGVSQNPRHKITKRGQNVTFRCDPISEHNRLYWYRQTLGQGPEFLTYFQNEAQLEKSRLLSDRFSAERPKGSFSTLEIQRTEQGDSAMYLCASSSYGEQYFGPGTRLTVT.

This clonotype has more than one count but fewer than ten. V gene TRBV7-9 combines with J gene TRBJ2-3, with 14 bases fitting TRBD2. From germline, CDR1 is SEHNR and CDR2 FQNEAQ (reference sequence). V lost 1 base, J lost 2 bases, and 11 bases stayed unmatched. The CDR3 totals 20 residues. CDR3 protein: CASSLDGTSGRDHLTDTQYF. The CDR3 nucleotides are TGTGCCAGCAGCTTAGACGGGACTAGCGGGAGAGACCACCTCACAGATACGCAGTATTTT.

V is TRBV29-1 and J is TRBJ2-5; 7 bases align to TRBD2. CDR3 length: 16 amino acids. Germline values: CDR1 SQVTM, CDR2 ANQGSEA. Trimming took 6 bases from V and 0 from J; bases not matched to a gene: 13. The CDR3 region has the DNA TGCAGCGTCAGATCGCCAGCGGGGAGATACCAAGAGACCCAGTACTTC. Encoded protein: CSVRSPAGRYQETQYF.

A few counts support this clonotype. The chain uses TRBV5-4 and TRBJ2-3; D unresolved. There are 15 residues in the CDR3. Per the germline V gene, CDR1 is SGHNT and CDR2 is YYREEE (reference sequence). V was cut by 0 bases and J by 6 bases, with 14 bases left in between. The CDR3 reads CASSLVSRVGDTQYF. As DNA, the CDR3 is TGTGCCAGCAGCTTGGTGTCTAGGGTTGGCGATACGCAGTATTTT.

Regarding this clonotype: A much larger clone lies one base from this, so it may be a read error. The V call is TRBV7-9, the J call TRBJ2-3, with TRBD1 as a possible D gene (5 bases). Germline V gene sequence: CDR1 SEHNR, CDR2 FQNEAQ (reference sequence). Trimming stripped 5 bases from V and 4 bases from J, with 10 bases between. There are 13 residues in the CDR3. CDR3: CASSPGPPDTQYF. The CDR3, as DNA: TGTGCCAGCAGCCCAGGGCCCCCAGATACGCAGTATTTT.